This T cell receptor beta chain comes out of a study of shared clonotypes between healthy human individuals (dated by TCRdb to 2018 to 2021). Broadly, across the study: A couple of women and a few men aged 18 to 49 years were included in the cohort. For each donor, CD4 naive and CD4 memory were each given three plates, CD8 naive was given two plates, and CD8 memory was given one plate. Blood TCR repertoires of four to six healthy adults were deeply sequenced to estimate repertoire size and the extent of clonotype sharing between individuals. Libraries were prepared and TCR repertoires were sequenced by different laboratories using diverse techniques, in order to increase sequencing depth and limit assay-specific biases. Per donor, leukapheresis produced somewhere between about 0.94 and 9 billion PBMCs.

Healthy HIV-negative adults with no recently reported acute infections or vaccinations were included as donors. Only Caucasian adults living in Nashville, Tennessee, USA were represented among the donors. Magnetic negative selection was used to enrich CD4+ T cells, after which naive cells were positively selected on CD45RA and the negative fraction became the memory subset. Blood was collected by leukapheresis, and PBMCs were isolated by Ficoll-Histopaque density gradient centrifugation and then cryopreserved in liquid nitrogen vapor phase. Purity and quantity of every magnetically sorted T cell population were checked by analytical flow cytometry. From each sorted fraction, genomic DNA was isolated and quantified by UV absorbance on a Nanodrop 2000c. Of note for this clone: Its recognized antigen is unknown. Nothing much larger sits one base from this clone, and base qualities are not available.

The CDR3, from cysteine to phenylalanine, totals 14 residues. Of all the DNA, just the CDR3 is kept, 42 bases in frame from base 1. V is cut by 2 bases and J by 6 bases, and the space between the germline ends is 13 bases. The germline V gene sets CDR1 to MDHEN and CDR2 to SYDVKM. Using the deep immunoSEQ assay, TCR CDR3 regions were amplified from genomic DNA by multiplex PCR. For each cell subset, the extracted genomic DNA was distributed evenly across all wells of several immunoSEQ 96-well plates, and each plate served as one replicate. Each replicate PCR for sorted subsets received roughly 0.2 ug genomic DNA, equal to about 30,000 T cell genomes. Purified libraries were measured with a Qubit 3.0 fluorometer, size-checked on a Bioanalyzer 2100, and measured again with the KAPA Library Quantification kit. Every immunoSEQ 96-well plate was sequenced on a separate single-read 150-cycle Illumina NextSeq 550 flow cell. The authors processed their data as follows. Because only junctional sequences without quality scores were contained in the immunoSEQ output, filtering matching that applied to full-length reads could not be performed. Sequences were annotated with PyIR, a Python wrapper for IgBLAST v1.9, using IMGT germline references to assign V/J genes and CDR3. Reads were filtered out if the reads had weak V/J assignments (E-value above 1e-6), no CDR3, stop codons, out-of-frame junctions, or ambiguous translated residues. V3J clonotypes were defined as sequences sharing the same inferred V gene, J gene, and CDR3 amino acid sequence. To compute the percentage overlap between repertoires, the number of shared unique clonotypes was divided by the size of the smaller repertoire. Three approaches were used to assess repertoire richness: RTK rarefaction, the Chao1 estimator, and Recon v2.1 estimates of unobserved clonotypes. Generation probabilities were computed with OLGA for all TCRbeta clonotypes obtained by the gDNA method from a few donors. The immuneACCESS repertoire file appears here via TCRdb, limited to in-frame rearrangements. These files lack a portion of the clones; in checked studies, under half of the deficit traces to unresolved V genes, and the cause of the others is not known. V, J and clone size are those of that table, while D and trimming were read from the DNA. The sample table lists about 700,000 clones, approximately 79% of them with a count of one. The ten most abundant clones make up 1.5% to 2% of the sample.

The full study reports these points: Because the study included a small number of donors, the genetic and exposure-history diversity represented was limited. Pairwise subsampling indicated that sequencing depth was expected to affect the degree of clonotype sharing among donors. When a handful of donors were compared, the shared fraction of clonotypes was 5% to 6.5% for naive CD4, approximately 3.3% for naive CD8, more than 2% for memory CD4, and 0.4% for memory CD8. Sampling was restricted to blood, and TCR repertoires in tissue are likely to differ from TCR repertoires in blood. Compared with non-shared clonotypes, clonotypes shared by all four sorted-subset donors had higher generation probabilities. Even with the large sequencing depth, rarefaction of the sorted-subset datasets indicated that sequencing was incomplete. Naive subsets generally had larger estimated clonotype richness than memory subsets.

The sequence was obtained from a young woman in good health. The rearrangement combines TRBV28 with TRBJ1-1, with the D gene not clear enough to name. Sequencing was performed on memory CD4+ T cells sorted from blood. What the cell subset or site label conveys for this sample: CD45RA-negative fraction. The base sequence is TGTGCCAGCAGTTTAGGCGACCAGAGGGCTGAAGCTTTCTTT. Translated, this gives CASSLGDQRAEAFF. With the rest looked up from the reference TRBV28 and TRBJ1-1 genes rather than sequenced, the full variable domain is DVKVTQSSRYLVKRTGEKVFLECVQDMDHENMFWYRQDPGLGLRLIYFSYDVKMKEKGDIPEGYSVSREKKERFSLILESASTNQTSMYLCASSLGDQRAEAFFGQGTRLTVV.